This is a list of T cell receptor beta chains from one sample in a study of T cells generated in artificial thymic organoids. These receptors are not linked to any known antigen. TCRdb analysed the 5' RACE reads with MiXCR anew, one entry per CDR3 protein. There are about 8,400 distinct CDR3 sequences in the sample; more than 20% occur only once, and 3% to 3.5% lies in the top ten. The specimen was naive CD8+ T cells grown in artificial thymic organoids from cord blood stem and progenitor cells. These receptors came from a human donor who gave cord blood stem cells for thymic organoid culture, a cardiac surgery patient who gave postnatal thymus, or a blood donor (not recorded which). Each CDR3 is given with its conserved first and last residue. A D gene is named only where the DNA matches it firmly. Clone size appears in some rows only: once, few, many, or a class for an expanded clone.

CDR3 DNA	CDR3 protein	clone size	D gene	J gene	V gene
TGTGCCAGCAGTCTCCGGGACGGCGCGCCGGAAGATACGCAGTATTTT	CASSLRDGAPEDTQYF	-	-	TRBJ2-3	TRBV12-3/TRBV12-4
TGCGCCAGCAGCCCATGGGACAGGGGCGGCTACGAGCAGTACTTC	CASSPWDRGGYEQYF	medium-sized	TRBD1	TRBJ2-7	TRBV4-1
TGTGCCATCAGTGAGCCACATGGGGGTGGACTGTTTTTT	CAISEPHGGGLFF	-	-	TRBJ1-4	TRBV10-3
TGTGCCTGGAGTCCCGGGGGTGGACAGCCCCAGCATTTT	CAWSPGGGQPQHF	-	-	TRBJ1-5	TRBV30
TGTGCCAGCAGCCAACTAACAAAGGCAGGATCCTACGAGCAGTACTTC	CASSQLTKAGSYEQYF	few	-	TRBJ2-7	TRBV3-1
TGTGCCAGCAGTTTAGGCAGAACCGGGGAGCTGTTTTTT	CASSLGRTGELFF	few	-	TRBJ2-2	TRBV12-3/TRBV12-4
TGTGCCAGCAGTTTTGGGGGATCGGCTGAAGCTTTCTTT	CASSFGGSAEAFF	medium-sized	-	TRBJ1-1	TRBV27
-	CASTFGTGAYGRYF	-	-	TRBJ2-7	TRBV6-2/TRBV6-3
TGCGCCAGCAGCCTTCATCTAGCGGGGGAAGAGACCCAGTACTTC	CASSLHLAGEETQYF	medium-sized	TRBD2	TRBJ2-5	TRBV4-3
TGTGCCAGCAGTTCCCGTCCCGGGTCGGGGGCCAACGTCCTGACTTTC	CASSSRPGSGANVLTF	few	-	TRBJ2-6	TRBV12-3/TRBV12-4
TGTGCCAGCAGCTTAAACCGGGACAGGGGGCAAGGGGAGCTGTTTTTT	CASSLNRDRGQGELFF	few	TRBD1	TRBJ2-2	TRBV7-3
TGTGCCAGCAGTGCCCGGACTAGCGGGGGGCCCCGCTACGAGCAGTACTTC	CASSARTSGGPRYEQYF	-	TRBD2	TRBJ2-7	TRBV6-1
TGCGCCAGCAGCCTTACCTGGACCTATTCCTACGAGCAGTACTTC	CASSLTWTYSYEQYF	medium-sized	-	TRBJ2-7	TRBV4-1
TGCGCCAGCAGCCAAGATACCCCGGGACCCCTGAACACTGAAGCTTTCTTT	CASSQDTPGPLNTEAFF	few	-	TRBJ1-1	TRBV4-3
TGTGCCAGCAGTTACTGTAGCGGTATCCACAATGAGCAGTTCTTC	CASSYCSGIHNEQFF	-	-	TRBJ2-1	TRBV6-2/TRBV6-3